This T cell receptor beta chain was obtained from a study of blood T cell repertoires in COVID-19. Looking at the study overall: The analysed material was cDNA or gDNA that came from T cells, B-cell-depleted T cells, or PBMCs.

Participants were aged 18 to 89 years, lived in around 22 US areas, and enrolled virtually. Participants reported their clinical history, and cohort assignment relied on those reports. The CDR3 has 16 residues. Germline lookup yields CDR1 KGHSH and CDR2 LQKENI. Trimming left V 3 bases short and J 4 bases short, with 19 bases between. How the authors handled the data: Reference gene primer amplification in the assay estimated nucleated cell counts. Using immunoSEQ multiplex PCR, the repertoire was profiled, and TCRdb retains in-frame clones only, with some absent. D and trimming come from the DNA, and the V and J calls and clone size come from that table. The table lists 250,000 to 300,000 clones, around 90% of them singletons.

Sequencing used PBMCs or T cells enriched from blood (not recorded which). The sequence was collected from a woman aged 25 to 39 who had recovered from COVID-19. The rearrangement links TRBV18 to TRBJ2-7; possibly TRBD1 for D (5 bases). This chain's CDR3 is CASSPLGTRTIYEQYF. CDR3 nucleotides: TGTGCCAGCTCACCGCTAGGAACGAGGACAATTTACGAGCAGTACTTC.